One sample yielded the 30 T cell receptor beta chains listed below, sequenced in a study of cytomegalovirus exposure and HLA in healthy donors. The study ran its PCR with 60 Vbeta and 13 Jbeta primers. TCRdb keeps only in-frame clones here, not all; method: immunoSEQ multiplex PCR. The sample lists approximately 190,000 clones; 65% to 90% were seen once. The sample was PBMCs. The origin of the receptors is a man between 35 and 55 years old in good health and CMV-seropositive.

The V call is TRBV10-3, the J call TRBJ2-7; 7 nucleotides line up with TRBD1. CDR1 and CDR2 from the germline V gene are ENHRY and SYGVKD. J gave up 5 bases and V 6 bases, and 7 bases lay outside the gene matches. CDR3 length: 13 amino acids. CDR3 in amino acids: CAISGTVSHEQYF. The CDR3 region has the DNA TGTGCCATCAGCGGGACAGTTAGCCACGAGCAGTACTTC.

The gene calls are TRBV7-2 and TRBJ2-7; 8 nucleotides match TRBD1. Germline CDR1 and CDR2: SGHTA and FQGNSA. The CDR3 runs 16 residues. V shed 5 bases, J shed 2 bases, and the junction held 11 bases outside the gene matches. The CDR3 reads CASSNRPGQGPYEQYF. DNA for the CDR3: TGTGCCAGCAGCAATAGGCCCGGACAGGGACCCTACGAGCAGTACTTC.

This clone was recorded a few times. The V call is TRBV11-2, the J call TRBJ2-5; 8 bases align to TRBD1. In germline, CDR1 is SGHAT, CDR2 FQNNGV. The CDR3 loop spans 14 amino acids. Trimming at V came to 5 bases and at J to 3 bases, leaving 5 bases not matched to a gene. Here the CDR3 DNA reads TGTGCCAGCAGCGCGAGGACAGGGAAAGAGACCCAGTACTTC. Translation: CASSARTGKETQYF.

The rearrangement joins TRBV6-6 to TRBJ2-1; 8 positions agree with TRBD2. Germline V gene data show CDR1 as MNHNY and CDR2 as SVGAGI (reference sequence). This CDR3 comprises 14 residues. The J segment lost 6 bases and the V segment lost 2 bases, leaving 3 bases of the junction unmatched. In DNA, the CDR3 is TGTGCCAGCAGTTACCTCGGGGGGGCCAATGAGCAGTTCTTC. Translating it yields CASSYLGGANEQFF.

This clone was found once. The rearrangement links TRBV6-5 to TRBJ1-2; TRBD1 might be the D (5 bases). CDR1 and CDR2 from the germline V gene are MNHEY and SVGAGI. The CDR3 has 12 amino acids. The V and J ends lost 7 bases and 4 bases respectively, with 10 bases between them. The CDR3 sequence is CASKEGAYGYTF. CDR3 DNA sequence: TGTGCCAGCAAAGAAGGGGCCTATGGCTACACCTTC.

The chain recombines TRBV6-5 with TRBJ1-2; 9 bases line up with TRBD1. The CDR3 is made up of 15 amino acids. Per germline, CDR1 MNHEY and CDR2 SVGAGI. The ends lost 0 bases at V and 9 bases at J; junction bases unmatched: 8. Here the CDR3 reads CASSYSYRQGVSYTF. DNA for the CDR3: TGTGCCAGCAGTTACTCATACAGACAGGGGGTGAGCTACACCTTC.

The chain couples TRBV7-9 to TRBJ2-2; TRBD2 matches 9 bases. Trimming took 3 bases from V and 1 from J; bases not matched to a gene: 6. The CDR3 is made up of 17 amino acids. The V gene's germline CDR1 is SEHNR and CDR2 FQNEAQ (reference sequence). The CDR3 bases are TGTGCCAGCAGCTTTTACCGCGGGGGGGAGAACACCGGGGAGCTGTTTTTT. This gives the protein CASSFYRGGENTGELFF.

J is TRBJ2-7 and V is TRBV6-5; perhaps TRBD2 as D (7 bases). The V end lost 10 bases, the J end lost 7 bases, and 14 bases lay between the germline ends. The germline V gene has CDR1 MNHEY and CDR2 SVGAGI. The CDR3 has 11 residues. The CDR3 DNA sequence: TGTGCCACAGGGCGGGGGCGGGAGCAGTACTTC. As protein: CATGRGREQYF.

The rearrangement joins TRBV27 to TRBJ2-5, with D possibly being TRBD2 (6 bases). Germline V gene lookup returns CDR1 MNHEY and CDR2 SMNVEV (reference sequence). This CDR3 has 14 residues. V gave up 3 bases and J gave up 4 bases, with 12 bases separating them. The CDR3 DNA sequence: TGTGCCAGCAGTTTGGAGGGGCGAGGAGAGACCCAGTACTTC. Translated, it gives CASSLEGRGETQYF.

The genes are TRBV6-5 and TRBJ1-1; 9 bases align to TRBD1. Germline V gene data show CDR1 as MNHEY and CDR2 as SVGAGI. The CDR3 runs 14 residues. The V gene end was trimmed by 5 bases and the J gene end by 7 bases; junction bases not matched to a gene: 8. The CDR3 sequence is CASSEDRGLDEAFF. CDR3 coding DNA: TGTGCCAGCAGTGAGGACAGGGGTTTGGATGAAGCTTTCTTT.

J is TRBJ2-5 and V is TRBV18, with 7 bases fitting TRBD1. CDR3 length equals 14 residues. Germline values: CDR1 KGHSH, CDR2 LQKENI. The V segment lost 3 bases and the J segment 4 bases; nucleotides outside the gene matches: 5. The CDR3 nucleotides read TGTGCCAGCTCACCCGCTCGACAGGGAGAGACCCAGTACTTC. Its protein is CASSPARQGETQYF.

The DNA of the CDR3 is TGTGCTAGTGGTTCACCGGGACAAGTCTCCTACGAGCAGTACTTC. This codes for CASGSPGQVSYEQYF. The chain carries TRBV12-5 and TRBJ2-7; TRBD1 might be the D (6 bases). CDR3 length equals 15 residues. Germline lookup yields CDR1 LGHNT and CDR2 FRNRAP. V lost 4 bases and J lost 0, with 13 bases in between.

The gene calls are TRBV19 and TRBJ1-5; 7 bases agree with TRBD1. CDR3 length: 15 residues. J was trimmed by 3 bases and V by 6 bases; bases with no gene match: 8. Germline-derived CDR1 and CDR2 are LNHDA and SQIVND (reference sequence). CDR3 residues: CASRRDRADNQPQHF. The CDR3 DNA sequence: TGTGCCAGTAGACGAGACAGGGCTGACAATCAGCCCCAGCATTTT. The full variable domain, its missing parts supplied by reference TRBV19 and TRBJ1-5, is DGGITQSPKYLFRKEGQNVTLSCEQNLNHDAMYWYRQDPGQGLRLIYYSQIVNDFQKGDIAEGYSVSREKKESFPLTVTSAQKNPTAFYLCASRRDRADNQPQHFGDGTRLSIL.

The chain couples TRBV27 to TRBJ2-6, with D maybe TRBD1 (6 bases). This CDR3 has 15 amino acids. The V end was cut by 6 bases, the J end by 4 bases, with 13 bases between. The V gene's germline CDR1 is MNHEY and CDR2 SMNVEV (reference sequence). The CDR3 here is CASSPVGGGANVLTF. The CDR3 DNA reads TGTGCCAGCAGCCCGGTTGGGGGCGGGGCCAACGTCCTGACTTTC.

The chain links TRBV9 to TRBJ2-5; 9 bases line up with TRBD1. V was clipped by 1 base and J by 2 bases; unmatched bases: 3. From germline, CDR1 is SGDLS and CDR2 YYNGEE. The CDR3 spans 15 residues. Here the CDR3 DNA reads TGTGCCAGCAGCGTAAGGGGACAGGGTCAAGAGACCCAGTACTTC. The encoded protein is CASSVRGQGQETQYF.

This clone occurred a few times. The chain is built from TRBV28 and TRBJ1-5; TRBD1 agrees at 7 bases. Germline-derived CDR1 and CDR2 are MDHEN and SYDVKM. This CDR3 is built from 16 residues. Trimming took 5 bases from V and 1 from J; bases not matched to a gene: 8. The CDR3 coding sequence is TGTGCCAGCAGTGCCCGGACAGGACACAGCAATCAGCCCCAGCATTTT. Translating it yields CASSARTGHSNQPQHF.

The chain links TRBV7-3 to TRBJ2-5; a possible D gene is TRBD2 (7 bases). Germline-derived CDR1 and CDR2 are SGHTA and FQGTGA. The V end lost 3 bases, the J end lost 7 bases, and 12 bases lay between the germline ends. The CDR3 has 13 amino acids. The CDR3 protein is CASSLGGPGTQYF. The CDR3 region has the DNA TGTGCCAGCAGCTTGGGGGGGCCCGGGACCCAGTACTTC.

This chain joins TRBV7-9 and TRBJ2-2; weak D call: TRBD2 (6 bases). This CDR3 spans 17 amino acids. V was cut by 4 bases and J by 2 bases, with 17 bases left in between. Germline V gene lookup returns CDR1 SEHNR and CDR2 FQNEAQ (reference sequence). CDR3 DNA sequence: TGTGCCAGCAGCTCCCCCGCCGGGGGAACAAACACCGGGGAGCTGTTTTTT. This encodes CASSSPAGGTNTGELFF.

This clone was counted once. The V gene is TRBV7-8, the J gene TRBJ2-5; TRBD2 agrees at 16 bases. Germline CDR1 SGHVS, CDR2 FQNEAQ. J was trimmed by 5 bases and V by 4 bases; bases with no gene match: 10. The CDR3 is 18 amino acids. In DNA form, the CDR3 reads TGTGCCAGCAGCTGGGGACTAGCGGGGGGGCCGGGGGGGGAGACCCAGTACTTC. It is translated as CASSWGLAGGPGGETQYF.

This chain uses TRBV5-1 with TRBJ2-3; TRBD2 is a possible D gene (6 bases). This CDR3 is 13 amino acids long. The germline CDR1 and CDR2 sequences are SGHRS and YFSETQ. Trimming took 5 bases from V and 4 from J, leaving 11 bases between them. The CDR3 reads CASSSGTPDTQYF. CDR3 in DNA: TGCGCCAGCAGTTCTGGGACTCCAGATACGCAGTATTTT. The full variable domain, in which reference TRBV5-1 and TRBJ2-3 provide the parts outside the CDR3, is KAGVTQTPRYLIKTRGQQVTLSCSPISGHRSVSWYQQTPGQGLQFLFEYFSETQRNKGNFPGRFSGRQFSNSRSEMNVSTLELGDSALYLCASSSGTPDTQYFGPGTRLTVL.

This clone was observed a few times. The CDR3 protein is CASSQAGQGYEQYF. DNA of the CDR3: TGTGCCAGCAGCCAAGCCGGACAGGGCTACGAGCAGTACTTC. The gene calls are TRBV5-4 and TRBJ2-7; 8 positions agree with TRBD1. J was trimmed by 3 bases and V by 4 bases; bases with no gene match: 6. This CDR3 has 14 residues. The germline V gene has CDR1 SGHNT and CDR2 YYREEE (reference sequence).

The chain couples TRBV15 to TRBJ2-1; TRBD1 agrees at 7 bases. There are 15 residues in the CDR3. Germline V gene lookup returns CDR1 LNHNV and CDR2 YYDKDF (reference sequence). Trimming removed 2 bases from V and 5 bases from J; junction bases left unmatched: 6. CDR3 amino acids: CATSRQDRADNEQFF. The CDR3 DNA is TGTGCCACCAGCAGACAAGACAGGGCTGACAATGAGCAGTTCTTC.

The rearrangement uses TRBV7-2 and TRBJ2-7; 9 bases are shared with TRBD2. The germline gives CDR1 SGHTA, CDR2 FQGNSA. V was clipped by 7 bases and J by 0 bases; unmatched bases: 19. The CDR3 covers 19 residues. CDR3 in DNA: TGTGCCAGCACCGCCACAGGATTCCTTAGCGGGGGTAACTCCTACGAGCAGTACTTC. Translating it yields CASTATGFLSGGNSYEQYF.

This clone was seen a single time. The genes are TRBV4-1 and TRBJ2-7; weak D call: TRBD1 (5 bases). The length of the CDR3 is 15 residues. V was shortened by 3 bases and J by 4 bases, with 16 bases between the two germline ends. Germline lookup yields CDR1 MGHRA and CDR2 YSYEKL. The CDR3 loop is CASSHRAPGGYEQYF. The CDR3 nucleotides read TGCGCCAGCAGCCACAGGGCCCCTGGTGGGTACGAGCAGTACTTC.

This chain joins TRBV7-6 and TRBJ1-1; a possible D gene is TRBD1 (6 bases). There are 13 residues in the CDR3. The V gene's germline CDR1 is SGHVS and CDR2 FNYEAQ. Trimming took off 3 bases at V and 5 bases at J, with 10 bases between the two ends. CDR3 in DNA: TGTGCCAGCAGCTTTGGGAGGGGGACTGAAGCTTTCTTT. The encoded protein is CASSFGRGTEAFF. Together with reference TRBV7-6 and TRBJ1-1, the CDR3 gives the full variable domain: GAGVSQSPRYKVTKRGQDVALRCDPISGHVSLYWYRQALGQGPEFLTYFNYEAQQDKSGLPNDRFSAERPEGSISTLTIQRTEQRDSAMYRCASSFGRGTEAFFGQGTRLTVV.

This clone was detected only once. V is TRBV7-9 and J is TRBJ2-3; 8 bases agree with TRBD2. V was pared by 7 bases and J by 4 bases, with 13 bases of the junction left unmatched. Germline values: CDR1 SEHNR, CDR2 FQNEAQ (reference sequence). CDR3 length equals 16 residues. CDR3 residues: CASTPPDGLAADTQYF. The CDR3 coding sequence is TGTGCCAGCACGCCGCCGGATGGACTAGCCGCAGATACGCAGTATTTT.

This clone was found a few times. J is TRBJ1-3 and V is TRBV9; TRBD1 agrees at 8 bases. J lost 3 bases, V lost 3 bases, and 2 bases had no gene match. Germline CDR1 and CDR2: SGDLS and YYNGEE. The CDR3 totals 14 residues. The CDR3 is CASSAGTGGNTIYF. The CDR3 DNA reads as TGTGCCAGCAGCGCCGGGACAGGTGGAAACACCATATATTTT.

V is TRBV10-3 and J is TRBJ1-1; 8 bases map to TRBD1. V was clipped by 3 bases and J by 11 bases; unmatched bases: 8. The CDR3 contains 13 residues. Germline CDR1 reads ENHRY; CDR2 reads SYGVKD. CDR3 DNA sequence: TGTGCCATCAGTGAAGCGACAGGGGAAGAGGCTTTCTTT. Its protein product is CAISEATGEEAFF.

The V and J genes are TRBV4-3 and TRBJ1-2, with 8 bases matching TRBD1. Germline trimming cut 2 bases from V and 5 bases from J; bases unmatched to any gene: 7. Germline V gene lookup returns CDR1 LGHNA and CDR2 YSLEER. The CDR3 has 15 residues. The CDR3 DNA reads TGCGCCAGCAGCCAAACCCCAGGGGGCAGATATGGCTACACCTTC. Translated: CASSQTPGGRYGYTF.

The chain combines TRBV19 with TRBJ1-4; 9 bases agree with TRBD1. V was clipped by 9 bases and J by 8 bases; unmatched bases: 7. The germline CDR1 and CDR2 sequences are LNHDA and SQIVND (reference sequence). The CDR3 contains 13 residues. CDR3 residues: CASRDRVKEKLFF. The DNA for the CDR3 is TGTGCCAGCAGGGACAGGGTGAAAGAAAAACTGTTTTTT.